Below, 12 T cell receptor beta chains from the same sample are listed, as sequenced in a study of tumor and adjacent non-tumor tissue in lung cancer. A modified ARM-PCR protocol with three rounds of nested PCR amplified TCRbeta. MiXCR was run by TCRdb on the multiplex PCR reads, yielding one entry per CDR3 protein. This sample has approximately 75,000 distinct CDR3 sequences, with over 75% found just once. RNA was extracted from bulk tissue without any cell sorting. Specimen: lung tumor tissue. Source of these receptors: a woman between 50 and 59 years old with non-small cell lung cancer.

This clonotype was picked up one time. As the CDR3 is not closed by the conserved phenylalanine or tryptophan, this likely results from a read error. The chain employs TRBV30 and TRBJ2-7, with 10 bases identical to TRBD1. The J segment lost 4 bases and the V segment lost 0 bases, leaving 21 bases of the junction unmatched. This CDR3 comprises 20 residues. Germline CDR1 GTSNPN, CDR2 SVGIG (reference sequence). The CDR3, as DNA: TGTGCCTGGAGTGTAGGGATTCGGGACAGGGGACTAACGGACTCATACGAGCAGTACATC. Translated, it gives CAWSVGIRDRGLTDSYEQYI.

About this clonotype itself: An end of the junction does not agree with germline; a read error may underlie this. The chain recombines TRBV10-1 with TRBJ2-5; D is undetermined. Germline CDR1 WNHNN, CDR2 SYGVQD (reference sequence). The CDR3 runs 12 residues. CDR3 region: CAIPTMRESQYF. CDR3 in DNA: TGCGCCATACCCACCATGAGAGAGAGCCAGTACTTC.

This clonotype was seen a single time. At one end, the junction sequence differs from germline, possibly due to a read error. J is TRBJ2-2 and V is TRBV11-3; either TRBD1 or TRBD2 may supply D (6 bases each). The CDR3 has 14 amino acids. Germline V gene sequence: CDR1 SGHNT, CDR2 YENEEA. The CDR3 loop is CASSLSGDTRVLFF. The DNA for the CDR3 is TGTGCCAGTAGCTTATCGGGGGACACCAGGGTGCTGTTTTTT.

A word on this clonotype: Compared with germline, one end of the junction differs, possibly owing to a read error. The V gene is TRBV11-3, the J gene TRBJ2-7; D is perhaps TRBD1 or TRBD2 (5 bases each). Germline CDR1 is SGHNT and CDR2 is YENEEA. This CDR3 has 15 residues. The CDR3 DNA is TGTGCCAGCAGTCCAGAGGGGCAGGGTCTTACCGAGCCGTACTTC. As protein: CASSPEGQGLTEPYF. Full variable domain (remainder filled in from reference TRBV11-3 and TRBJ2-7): EAGVVQSPRYKIIEKKQPVAFWCNPISGHNTLYWYLQNLGQGPELLIRYENEEAVDDSQLPKDRFSAERLKGVDSTLKIQPAELGDSAVYLCASSPEGQGLTEPYFGPGTRLTVT.

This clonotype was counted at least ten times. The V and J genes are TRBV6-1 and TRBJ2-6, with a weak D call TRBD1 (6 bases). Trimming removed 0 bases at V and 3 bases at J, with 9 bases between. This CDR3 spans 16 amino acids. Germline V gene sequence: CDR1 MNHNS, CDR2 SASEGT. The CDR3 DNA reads TGTGCCAGCAGTGAAGCACAGGGCGATGGGGCCAACGTCCTGACTTTC. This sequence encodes CASSEAQGDGANVLTF.

In nucleotides, the CDR3 is TGTGCCAGCAGCTTAGGTACAGGGATCGGAGAGCTGTTTTTT. Translating it yields CASSLGTGIGELFF. The chain is built from TRBV11-2 and TRBJ2-2; weak D call: TRBD1 (6 bases). Trimming cost V 1 base and J 11 bases, with 14 bases left between them. From germline, CDR1 is SGHAT and CDR2 FQNNGV. This CDR3 region has 14 residues.

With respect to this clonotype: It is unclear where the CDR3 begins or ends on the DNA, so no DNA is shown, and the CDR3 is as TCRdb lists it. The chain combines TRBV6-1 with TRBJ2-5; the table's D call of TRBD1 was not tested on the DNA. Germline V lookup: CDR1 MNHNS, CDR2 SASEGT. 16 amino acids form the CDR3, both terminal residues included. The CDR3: CASVPFGGGNQETQHF.

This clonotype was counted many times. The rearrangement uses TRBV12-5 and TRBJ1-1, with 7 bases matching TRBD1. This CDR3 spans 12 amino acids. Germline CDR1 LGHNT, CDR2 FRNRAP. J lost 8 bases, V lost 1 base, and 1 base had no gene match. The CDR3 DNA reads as TGTGCTAGTGGTTTGGGACAGGGCGAAGCTTTCTTT. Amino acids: CASGLGQGEAFF.

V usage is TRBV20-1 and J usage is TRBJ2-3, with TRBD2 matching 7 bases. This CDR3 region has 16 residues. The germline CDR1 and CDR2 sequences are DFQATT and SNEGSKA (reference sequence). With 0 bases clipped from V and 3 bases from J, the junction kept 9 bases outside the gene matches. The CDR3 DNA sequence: TGCAGTGCTAGAGATATTTTGAAGCGGGGTACAGATACGCAGTATTTT. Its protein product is CSARDILKRGTDTQYF.

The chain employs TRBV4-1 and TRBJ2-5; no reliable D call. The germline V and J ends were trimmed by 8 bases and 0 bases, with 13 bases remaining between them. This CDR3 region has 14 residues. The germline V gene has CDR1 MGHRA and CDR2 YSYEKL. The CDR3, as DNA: TGCGCCAGCGGTGGGGTGACTTACCAAGAGACCCAGTACTTC. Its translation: CASGGVTYQETQYF.

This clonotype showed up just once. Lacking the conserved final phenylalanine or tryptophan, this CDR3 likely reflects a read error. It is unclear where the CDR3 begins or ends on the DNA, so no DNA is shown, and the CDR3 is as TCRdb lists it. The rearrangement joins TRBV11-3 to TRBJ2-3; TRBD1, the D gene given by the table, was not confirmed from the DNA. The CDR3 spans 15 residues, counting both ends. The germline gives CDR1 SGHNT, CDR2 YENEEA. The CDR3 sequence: CASSLGGGGTYTQYY.

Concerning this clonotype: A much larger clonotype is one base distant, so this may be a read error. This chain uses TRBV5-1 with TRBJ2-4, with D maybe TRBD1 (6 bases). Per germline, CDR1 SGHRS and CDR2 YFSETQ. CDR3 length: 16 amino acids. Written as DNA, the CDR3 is TGCGCCAACAGCCCGGGACAAGTCACAGCCAAAAACATTCAGTACTTC. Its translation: CANSPGQVTAKNIQYF.